This T cell receptor beta chain was captured in a study of blood T cell repertoires in COVID-19. Overall study: Samples taken during acute and convalescent COVID-19 were collected in the United States, Italy and Spain. The analysed material was cDNA or gDNA that came from T cells, B-cell-depleted T cells, or PBMCs.

CDR3 size: 14 residues. Losses at the gene ends were 7 bases for V and 2 bases for J; bases not matched to a gene: 3. CDR1 is MNHEY, CDR2 SVGAGI, per germline. Source study methods: Nucleated cell counts were estimated from reference gene primer amplification. Libraries were prepared by immunoSEQ multiplex PCR; TCRdb keeps only in-frame clonotypes and omits some of them. V and J calls plus clone size are reproduced from that table; the DNA served to infer D and trimming. The sample holds approximately 100,000 clones; more than 60% are singletons and the top ten take 20% to 25%. This clone has only a few counts.

This chain joins TRBV6-5 and TRBJ1-5, with 9 bases lining up with TRBD1. Sequencing used peripheral blood. The TCR sequence derives from a man between 65 and 85 years old with active or convalescent COVID-19. This CDR3 reads CASMRQGGNQPQHF. The CDR3 DNA follows: TGTGCCAGCATGAGACAGGGGGGCAATCAGCCCCAGCATTTT.